In this sample, the clone carrying this T cell receptor (beta chain) turned up once. Source study methods: Amplification from reference gene primers served as the basis for estimated nucleated cell counts. TCRdb's copy holds only in-frame clones and misses some; the assay was immunoSEQ multiplex PCR. That table is the source of V, J and clone size, and D and trimming were worked out from the DNA. The table includes under 350,000 clones, approximately 90% detected once. The data were obtained in a study of blood T cell repertoires in COVID-19. The wider study: Samples of COVID-19 (acute and convalescent) were obtained from the United States, Italy and Spain. The analysed material was cDNA or gDNA that came from T cells, B-cell-depleted T cells, or PBMCs.

Germline V gives CDR1 MDHEN, CDR2 SYDVKM. The V gene lost 0 bases and the J gene lost 0 bases, with 14 bases spanning the gap. The CDR3 is made up of 18 amino acids. V and J are TRBV28 and TRBJ1-4; D might be TRBD1 (5 bases). The sample taken for sequencing was peripheral blood. The TCR sequence derives from a middle-aged man with acute or convalescent COVID-19. The CDR3 nucleotides are TGTGCCAGCAGTTTATGGCAGGGATCTAGGGCAACTAATGAAAAACTGTTTTTT. This translates into CASSLWQGSRATNEKLFF. Full variable domain (missing parts from reference TRBV28 and TRBJ1-4): DVKVTQSSRYLVKRTGEKVFLECVQDMDHENMFWYRQDPGLGLRLIYFSYDVKMKEKGDIPEGYSVSREKKERFSLILESASTNQTSMYLCASSLWQGSRATNEKLFFGSGTQLSVL.